The rows below give T cell receptor beta chains drawn from one sample of a study of T cell clonotyping in hematopoietic cell transplantation. Using immunoSEQ multiplex PCR, the repertoire was profiled, and TCRdb retains in-frame clones only, with some absent. The table includes roughly 5,000 clones, just under 90% detected once. Specimen: peripheral blood mononuclear cells, collected 100 days after allogeneic stem cell transplant. All receptors come from a male patient in his seventies who had an allogeneic stem cell transplant from an unrelated donor, so T cells may come from the graft donor. Some clones in this sample may be carry-over from other donors' samples. The CDR3 runs from the conserved cysteine through the conserved F or W. Fields, in order: V gene, J gene, clone size, CDR3 protein. Part of the rows lack a size; the others show once, few, many or a class for expanded clones.

TRBV15	TRBJ2-7	once	CATSRVRGGDFYEQYF
TRBV10-3	TRBJ2-2	NA	CAISEIGELFF
TRBV28	TRBJ1-3	once	CASSFGGSGNTIYF
TRBV7-2	TRBJ1-5	once	CASSYGGSNQPQHF
TRBV28	TRBJ2-2	NA	CASSLGRGNTGELFF
TRBV5-1	TRBJ2-3	NA	CASSSVSGTRLNNTQYF
TRBV19	TRBJ1-5	NA	CASSKQQGSWNQPQHF
TRBV10-2	TRBJ2-7	NA	CASSANPRDREQYF
TRBV28	TRBJ1-1	NA	CASSQNTEAFF
TRBV4-3	TRBJ2-6	NA	CASSSGGYANVLTF
TRBV15	TRBJ2-4	NA	CATSRNAREEGKNIQYF
TRBV15	TRBJ1-2	once	CATSTRTNNYGYTF
TRBV7-2	TRBJ2-3	NA	CASSPSGNTDTQYF
TRBV20-1	TRBJ2-1	NA	CSVGINEQFF
TRBV5-1	TRBJ2-7	once	CASSLEPQSYEQYF
TRBV7-2	TRBJ2-3	NA	CASRSGQRTQYF
TRBV5-1	TRBJ2-2	NA	CASSFRGPTAGELFF
TRBV7-2	TRBJ1-1	NA	CASSGRTGVEAFF
TRBV5-1	TRBJ2-5	NA	CASSGQGAETQYF
TRBV7-2	TRBJ1-2	NA	CASSATGGGYGYTF
TRBV28	TRBJ1-5	NA	CASRDSNQPQHF
TRBV30	TRBJ1-5	NA	CAWSVQSDQPQHF
TRBV30	TRBJ2-7	NA	CAWTPRDRGIGEQYF
TRBV4-2	TRBJ2-7	few	CAAGTGHEQYF
TRBV6-5	TRBJ2-4	NA	CASSWGPKNIQYF
TRBV13	TRBJ2-1	NA	CASRQGDLGGSSYNEQFF
TRBV15	TRBJ2-7	once	CATSRDKASYEQYF
TRBV30	TRBJ2-3	NA	CAWSFSTRLTDTQYF
TRBV5-1	TRBJ2-7	NA	CASSYGGGGIGAYEQYF
TRBV28	TRBJ1-4	NA	CATRGGSIKKLFF
TRBV7-8	TRBJ2-5	NA	CASSKRQGVRETQYF
TRBV5-1	TRBJ2-1	few	CASSSPSGQRSYNEQFF
TRBV2	TRBJ2-5	NA	CASSEAPRGGFETQYF
TRBV13	TRBJ1-1	NA	CASSPGDGAAGAFF
TRBV5-1	TRBJ1-3	NA	CASSHTSAAFRGNTIYF
TRBV29-1	TRBJ2-2	NA	CSVGDRDTGELFF